This is a list of T cell receptor beta chains from one sample in a study of CD8 T cells in ankylosing spondylitis. TCRdb reprocessed the 5' RACE reads via MiXCR and lists one record per CDR3 protein. The sample holds around 130,000 distinct CDR3 sequences, around 9% seen once. Sequenced sample: blood, either unsorted or a sorted T cell fraction (not recorded which). The receptors shown here come from a male donor with ankylosing spondylitis or in good health (not recorded which). CDR3s include the opening cysteine and the closing phenylalanine or tryptophan. Clone sizes are given selectively: once, few, many, or a class where the clone is expanded.

v_call clone_size cdr3_aa
TRBV7-2 few CASSLRTSGTGELFF
TRBV15 many CATSSSSAYNEQFF
TRBV12-3/TRBV12-4 once CASSLSGASAVEQYF
TRBV7-8 many CASSLVVGVTFRETQYF
TRBV20-1 few CSASSPTNSYEQYF
TRBV6-2/TRBV6-3 . CASSYSAEQYF
TRBV24-1 many CATSDSAGPRSYNEQFF
TRBV7-2 few CASSLARLAGGMDTQYF
TRBV5-1 many CASSLIQQDTQYF
TRBV5-4 . CASSVGISRDTGELFF
TRBV24-1 few CATSDRTAKQFF
TRBV24-1 many CAPNRVGQETQYF
TRBV5-1 many CASSLATGGGRTEAFF
TRBV5-1 many CASSSYPRGSSYNEQFF
TRBV15 few CATSRDRQPSYEQYF
TRBV5-1 many CASTLGQGTNEQFF
TRBV29-1 many CSGEGGSGNYGYTF
TRBV20-1 many CSARASGLPYNEQFF
TRBV11-2 many CASSLSSPSGGPSISYEQYF
TRBV25-1 . CASSATILAGGLGETQYF
TRBV7-6 many CASSLAPGSSYEQYF
TRBV5-1 many CASSLTGNPGETQYF